The 27 T cell receptor beta chains given below trace back to one sample, sequenced in a study of blood T cell repertoires in COVID-19. This table comes from immunoSEQ multiplex PCR, and its TCRdb copy is limited to in-frame clones, with some not included. This sample yields 75,000 to 90,000 clones, of which 70% to 90% are seen a single time; about 20% belongs to the top ten. Sequencing used peripheral blood. Receptor source: a man older than 75 with active or convalescent COVID-19.

V and J are TRBV5-5 and TRBJ1-4, with TRBD1 matching 8 bases. V dropped 0 bases and J dropped 5; count of bases not matched to a gene: 3. The CDR3 extends over 15 amino acids. Germline V CDR1 and CDR2: SGHKS, YYEKEE (reference sequence). The CDR3 bases are TGTGCCAGCAGCTTGGGAACAGGGGGAAATGAAAAACTGTTTTTT. The encoded protein is CASSLGTGGNEKLFF.

This rearrangement joins TRBV11-2 to TRBJ2-1; TRBD1 aligns across 7 bases. CDR3 length: 13 amino acids. Trimming cost V 3 bases and J 4 bases; bases outside gene matches: 0. Germline CDR1 SGHAT, CDR2 FQNNGV. DNA for the CDR3: TGTGCCAGCAGCTTGACAGGGTACAATGAGCAGTTCTTC. It is translated as CASSLTGYNEQFF.

The chain uses TRBV19 and TRBJ1-1; D is unresolved. CDR1 is LNHDA, CDR2 SQIVND, per germline (reference sequence). Trimming cost V 4 bases and J 3 bases, with 12 bases left between them. The CDR3 totals 14 residues. The CDR3 DNA is TGTGCCAGTAGTACCCTCCCTTCGGACACTGAAGCTTTCTTT. This translates into CASSTLPSDTEAFF. The entire variable domain, with the rest obtained from reference TRBV19 and TRBJ1-1, is as follows: DGGITQSPKYLFRKEGQNVTLSCEQNLNHDAMYWYRQDPGQGLRLIYYSQIVNDFQKGDIAEGYSVSREKKESFPLTVTSAQKNPTAFYLCASSTLPSDTEAFFGQGTRLTVV.

Written as DNA, the CDR3 is TGCAGCGTAGCGTTGGGGGCCAACGTCCTGACTTTC. As protein: CSVALGANVLTF. J is TRBJ2-6 and V is TRBV29-1, with no clear D. The CDR3 totals 12 residues. The germline CDR1 and CDR2 sequences are SQVTM and ANQGSEA. V lost 6 bases and J lost 4, with 7 bases in between.

This chain connects TRBV5-1 to TRBJ2-1, with 8 bases fitting TRBD1. V was pared by 1 base and J by 5 bases, with 8 bases of the junction left unmatched. The germline CDR1 and CDR2 sequences are SGHRS and YFSETQ. CDR3 length equals 16 residues. The DNA of the CDR3 is TGCGCCAGCAGCTTGAAACCGGGACAGGTGGACAATGAGCAGTTCTTC. Protein sequence: CASSLKPGQVDNEQFF.

The chain couples TRBV7-2 to TRBJ1-1, with D hard to call. Germline CDR1 and CDR2: SGHTA and FQGNSA. The CDR3 length is 16 residues. Trimming cost V 0 bases and J 0 bases, with 11 bases left between them. CDR3 DNA sequence: TGTGCCAGCAGCTTAGCAACTGCGGTCATGAACACTGAAGCTTTCTTT. It yields the protein CASSLATAVMNTEAFF.

The chain uses TRBV2 and TRBJ1-5; D call uncertain. V lost 1 base and J lost 4, with 11 bases in between. There are 15 residues in the CDR3. Germline CDR1 is SNHLY and CDR2 is FYNNEI. Written as DNA, the CDR3 is TGTGCCAGCAGTGAAGAACGACACGCAAATCAGCCCCAGCATTTT. Translating gives CASSEERHANQPQHF.

The chain links TRBV2 to TRBJ1-4; perhaps TRBD1 as D (5 bases). Trimming left V 5 bases short and J 0 bases short, with 10 bases between. Per germline, CDR1 SNHLY and CDR2 FYNNEI. The CDR3 has 15 amino acids. CDR3 nucleotide sequence: TGTGCCAGCAGTCAGACACAGGCAACTAATGAAAAACTGTTTTTT. Encoded protein: CASSQTQATNEKLFF.

The chain uses TRBV6-1 and TRBJ1-1; D uncertain. The CDR3 contains 12 residues. Trimming shortened V by 2 bases and J by 3 bases, and 4 bases separated the two germline ends. The germline V gene encodes CDR1 MNHNS and CDR2 SASEGT. DNA of the CDR3: TGTGCCAGCAGTGAATCGGACACTGAAGCTTTCTTT. This translates into CASSESDTEAFF.

The genes are TRBV5-6 and TRBJ1-2; TRBD1 agrees at 7 bases. The CDR3 is 12 amino acids. V lost 4 bases, J lost 7 bases, and 4 bases stayed unmatched. Germline V gene lookup returns CDR1 SGHDT and CDR2 YYEEEE. Here the CDR3 DNA reads TGTGCCAGCAGCACAGGGGACTTTGGCTACACCTTC. It specifies CASSTGDFGYTF.

The chain has TRBV27 and TRBJ2-2; maybe TRBD1 (5 bases). The V end was cut by 5 bases, the J end by 5 bases, with 12 bases between. The CDR3 contains 14 residues. From germline, CDR1 is MNHEY and CDR2 SMNVEV (reference sequence). The CDR3 protein is CASSVRVLTGELFF. CDR3 nucleotides: TGTGCCAGCAGTGTCAGGGTGCTAACCGGGGAGCTGTTTTTT.

The genes are TRBV23-1 and TRBJ1-4, with TRBD1 identical over 8 bases. TRBV23-1 is recorded as an ORF, its role being uncertain. This CDR3 contains 17 residues. The V gene end was trimmed by 2 bases and the J gene end by 5 bases; junction bases not matched to a gene: 10. CDR3 protein: CASSQNGDRRTNEKLFF. DNA of the CDR3: TGCGCCAGCAGTCAAAATGGGGACAGGCGAACGAATGAAAAACTGTTTTTT.

This clone was seen just once. J is TRBJ2-2 and V is TRBV11-3; D call uncertain. The V and J ends lost 1 base and 4 bases respectively, with 10 bases between them. This CDR3 region has 15 residues. The germline CDR1 and CDR2 sequences are SGHNT and YENEEA. DNA for the CDR3: TGTGCCAGCAGCTTAGTTTCGGTCGTCACCGGGGAGCTGTTTTTT. This sequence encodes CASSLVSVVTGELFF.

This chain links TRBV6-5 with TRBJ2-5, with 8 bases fitting TRBD2. The ends lost 6 bases at V and 5 bases at J; junction bases unmatched: 5. Germline assignment: CDR1 MNHEY and CDR2 SVGAGI. This CDR3 has 13 residues. CDR3 residues: CASRRGARETQYF. DNA of the CDR3: TGTGCCAGCAGGCGGGGGGCCCGGGAGACCCAGTACTTC.

The genes are TRBV7-9 and TRBJ2-7; 7 bases map to TRBD1. The germline gives CDR1 SEHNR, CDR2 FQNEAQ (reference sequence). The V gene end was trimmed by 5 bases and the J gene end by 3 bases; junction bases not matched to a gene: 13. The CDR3 is made up of 16 amino acids. CDR3 DNA: TGTGCCAGCAGCCCCCGAGACAGGGATTGGCACTACGAGCAGTACGTC. As protein: CASSPRDRDWHYEQYV.

The chain is built from TRBV27 and TRBJ1-5; TRBD1 is a possible D gene (6 bases). Trimming removed 8 bases from V and 4 bases from J, with 21 bases in between. CDR1 and CDR2 (germline): MNHEY, SMNVEV (reference sequence). The CDR3 runs to 16 residues. In DNA, the CDR3 is TGTGCCAGCTCCCCCTCGGCCAGGGGCCTTAATCAGCCCCAGCATTTT. Protein sequence: CASSPSARGLNQPQHF.

V usage is TRBV7-2 and J usage is TRBJ1-6; D possibly corresponds to TRBD1 (5 bases). Germline CDR1 reads SGHTA; CDR2 reads FQGNSA. V was cut by 5 bases and J by 7 bases, with 15 bases left in between. The CDR3 has 15 amino acids. The CDR3 sequence: CASSVRERGNSPLHF. CDR3 in DNA: TGTGCCAGCAGCGTTAGAGAGCGGGGGAATTCACCCCTCCACTTT.

The chain employs TRBV6-6 and TRBJ1-5; a weak D match, TRBD1 (6 bases). The CDR3 length is 15 residues. V gave up 0 bases and J gave up 3 bases, with 9 bases separating them. Germline V CDR1 and CDR2: MNHNY, SVGAGI (reference sequence). The CDR3 protein is CASSYSGQNNQPQHF. CDR3 DNA sequence: TGTGCCAGCAGTTACTCCGGACAGAACAATCAGCCCCAGCATTTT.

The rearrangement joins TRBV6-5 to TRBJ1-3, with unresolved D. From germline, CDR1 is MNHEY and CDR2 SVGAGI. This CDR3 contains 13 residues. With 7 bases removed from V and 0 bases from J, the gap between germline ends came to 7 bases. The CDR3 is CASTRYSGNTIYF. The DNA for the CDR3 is TGTGCCAGCACGCGATACTCTGGAAACACCATATATTTT.

The chain combines TRBV20-1 with TRBJ2-7, with TRBD1 matching over 8 bases. CDR1 DFQATT and CDR2 SNEGSKA come from the germline V gene (reference sequence). The CDR3 is made up of 16 amino acids. Trimming removed 3 bases from V and 6 bases from J; junction bases left unmatched: 16. Here the CDR3 reads CSASARTGMGLFEQYV. The CDR3 region has the DNA TGCAGTGCTAGTGCTCGGACAGGGATGGGTCTGTTCGAGCAGTACGTC.

The chain recombines TRBV2 with TRBJ1-2; D is undetermined. In germline, CDR1 is SNHLY, CDR2 FYNNEI. V dropped 1 base and J dropped 2 bases, with 5 bases sitting between them. The CDR3 has 13 amino acids. The CDR3 DNA follows: TGTGCCAGCAGTGAAGGCCTAAACTATGGCTACACCTTC. This gives the protein CASSEGLNYGYTF.

This clone has a single count. A read error may account for a junction end that differs from germline. The chain carries TRBV7-9 and TRBJ1-1; tentative D call: TRBD1 (5 bases). CDR3 length: 14 amino acids. In germline, CDR1 is SEHNR, CDR2 FQNEAQ (reference sequence). The CDR3 region is CASILGEKTTEAFF. In DNA form, the CDR3 reads TGTGCCAGCATCTTAGGGGAGAAGACCACTGAAGCTTTCTTT.

V usage is TRBV30 and J usage is TRBJ1-1, with 7 nucleotides matching TRBD1. With V trimmed by 4 bases and J by 3 bases, 5 bases remained unmatched. This CDR3 spans 13 amino acids. From germline, CDR1 is GTSNPN and CDR2 SVGIG (reference sequence). Here the CDR3 DNA reads TGTGCCTGGACGGGACAGCCATACACTGAAGCTTTCTTT. Translating it yields CAWTGQPYTEAFF.

The chain is built from TRBV19 and TRBJ1-4; D unresolved. The CDR3 has 17 residues. V gave up 0 bases and J gave up 0 bases, with 11 bases separating them. Germline CDR1 and CDR2: LNHDA and SQIVND (reference sequence). CDR3 protein: CASSIDPTNPTNEKLFF. Here the CDR3 DNA reads TGTGCCAGTAGTATAGATCCCACAAACCCAACTAATGAAAAACTGTTTTTT.

The V call is TRBV19, the J call TRBJ2-2, with a weak D call TRBD1 (6 bases). The CDR3 loop spans 14 amino acids. The germline V gene encodes CDR1 LNHDA and CDR2 SQIVND (reference sequence). V lost 4 bases and J 10 bases, leaving 16 bases between the germline ends. CDR3 loop: CASSTKVQGEELFF. CDR3 DNA: TGTGCCAGTAGTACGAAAGTACAGGGCGAGGAGCTGTTTTTT.

The chain is built from TRBV18 and TRBJ1-3; D call uncertain. CDR3 size: 16 residues. V lost 3 bases to trimming and J lost 0 bases, with 12 bases between them. Per germline, CDR1 KGHSH and CDR2 LQKENI. In DNA, the CDR3 is TGTGCCAGCTCACCTAATCCTGGCAGCTCTGGAAACACCATATATTTT. This sequence encodes CASSPNPGSSGNTIYF.

The rearrangement links TRBV18 to TRBJ1-2; a weak D match, TRBD1 (6 bases). The germline CDR1 and CDR2 sequences are KGHSH and LQKENI. CDR3 length: 13 residues. V shed 9 bases and J shed 7 bases, with 18 bases lying between them. CDR3: CASTAMQGPGYTF. The CDR3 bases are TGTGCCAGTACGGCCATGCAGGGGCCTGGCTACACCTTC.